This T cell receptor beta chain was identified during a study of shared clonotypes between healthy human individuals. Looking at the study overall: Donors were a couple of women and three men aged 18 to 49.

Study-level points and caveats: Around 4.9% of naive CD4 clonotypes were shared across a handful of donors.

Division of CD4+ cells produced a CD45RA+ naive subset and a CD45RA-negative memory subset. The trim removed 6 bases at V and 6 bases at J, leaving 4 bases unmatched. This CDR3 has 13 amino acids. Germline CDR1 and CDR2: SNHLY and FYNNEI. Generated by immunoSEQ multiplex PCR, the TCRdb table keeps only in-frame clones and is missing some. The repertoire consists of about 180,000 clones, with over 80% occurring once and the leading ten covering 0.067%. In regard to this clone: Its antigen is currently unknown.

Sequencing was done on a sample of naive CD4+ T cells sorted from blood. Subset in this sample: CD45RA+ positively selected. This TCR derives from a young woman in good health. The chain has TRBV2 and TRBJ1-1, with 10 nucleotides matching TRBD1. CDR3: CASSTGTGAEAFF. CDR3 nucleotides: TGTGCCAGCAGCACCGGGACAGGGGCTGAAGCTTTCTTT.